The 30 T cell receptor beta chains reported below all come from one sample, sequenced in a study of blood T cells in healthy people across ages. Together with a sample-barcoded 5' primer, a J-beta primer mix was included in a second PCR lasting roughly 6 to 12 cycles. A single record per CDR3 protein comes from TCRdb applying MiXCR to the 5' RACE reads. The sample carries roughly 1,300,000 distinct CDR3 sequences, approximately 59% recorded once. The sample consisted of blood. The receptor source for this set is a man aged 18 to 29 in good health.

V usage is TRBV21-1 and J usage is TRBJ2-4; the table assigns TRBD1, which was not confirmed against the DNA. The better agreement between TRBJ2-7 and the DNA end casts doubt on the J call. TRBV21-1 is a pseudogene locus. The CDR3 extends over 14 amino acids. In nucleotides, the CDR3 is TGTGCCAGCAGCAAAGCTGCCAGGGGTCACGAGCAGTACTTC. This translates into CASSKAARGHEQYF.

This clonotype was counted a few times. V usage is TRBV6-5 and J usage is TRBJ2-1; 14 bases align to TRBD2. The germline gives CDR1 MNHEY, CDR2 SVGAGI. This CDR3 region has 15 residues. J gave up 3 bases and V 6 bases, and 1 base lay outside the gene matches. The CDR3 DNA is TGTGCCAGCAGAGGGACTAGCGGGGGCTACAATGAGCAGTTCTTC. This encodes CASRGTSGGYNEQFF.

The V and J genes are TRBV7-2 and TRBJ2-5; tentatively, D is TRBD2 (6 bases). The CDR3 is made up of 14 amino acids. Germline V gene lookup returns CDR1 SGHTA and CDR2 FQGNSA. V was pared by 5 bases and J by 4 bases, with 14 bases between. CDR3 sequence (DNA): TGTGCCAGCAGCCCGGACGGGGGTCCAGAGACCCAGTACTTC. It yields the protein CASSPDGGPETQYF.

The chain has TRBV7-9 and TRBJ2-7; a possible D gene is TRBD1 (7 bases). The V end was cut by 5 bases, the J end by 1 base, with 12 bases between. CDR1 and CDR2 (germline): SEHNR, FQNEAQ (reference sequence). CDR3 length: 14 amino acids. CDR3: CASSQGGQSYEQYF. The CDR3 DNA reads TGTGCCAGCAGCCAGGGGGGACAATCCTACGAGCAGTACTTC.

CDR3 DNA sequence: TGTGCCAGCAGTGAAGCGCTGGGAACAACTAATGAAAAACTGTTTTTT. Translating gives CASSEALGTTNEKLFF. The rearrangement joins TRBV6-1 to TRBJ1-4; no clear D gene. Trimming removed 0 bases at V and 0 bases at J, with 8 bases between. Germline V gene data show CDR1 as MNHNS and CDR2 as SASEGT. CDR3 length equals 16 residues.

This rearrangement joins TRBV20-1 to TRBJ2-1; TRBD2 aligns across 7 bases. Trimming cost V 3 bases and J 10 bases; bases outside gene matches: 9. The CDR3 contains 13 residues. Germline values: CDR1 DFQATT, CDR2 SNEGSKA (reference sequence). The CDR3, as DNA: TGCAGTGCTAGCCCAGCGGGGAGCTCCGAGCAGTTCTTC. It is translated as CSASPAGSSEQFF.

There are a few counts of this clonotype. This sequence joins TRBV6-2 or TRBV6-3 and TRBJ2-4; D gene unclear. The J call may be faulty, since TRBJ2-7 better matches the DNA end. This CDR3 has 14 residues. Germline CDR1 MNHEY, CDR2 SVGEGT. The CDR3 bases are TGTGCCAGCAGTTACGCACAGCCCCCCTACGAGCAGTACTTC. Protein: CASSYAQPPYEQYF.

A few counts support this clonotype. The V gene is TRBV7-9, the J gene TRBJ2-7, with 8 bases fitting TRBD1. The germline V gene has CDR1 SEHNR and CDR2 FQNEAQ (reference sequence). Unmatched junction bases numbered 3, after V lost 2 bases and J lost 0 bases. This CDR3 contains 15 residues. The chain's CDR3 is CASSLRQGASYEQYF. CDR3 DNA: TGTGCCAGCAGCTTAAGGCAGGGGGCCTCCTACGAGCAGTACTTC. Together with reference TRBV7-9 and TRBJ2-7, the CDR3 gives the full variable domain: DTGVSQNPRHKITKRGQNVTFRCDPISEHNRLYWYRQTLGQGPEFLTYFQNEAQLEKSRLLSDRFSAERPKGSFSTLEIQRTEQGDSAMYLCASSLRQGASYEQYFGPGTRLTVT.

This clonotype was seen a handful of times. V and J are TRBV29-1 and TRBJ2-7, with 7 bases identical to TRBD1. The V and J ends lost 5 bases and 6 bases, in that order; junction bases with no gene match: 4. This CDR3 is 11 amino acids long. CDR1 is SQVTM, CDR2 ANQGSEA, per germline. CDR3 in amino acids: CSVLQGLEQYF. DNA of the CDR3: TGCAGCGTTCTACAGGGGCTCGAGCAGTACTTC.

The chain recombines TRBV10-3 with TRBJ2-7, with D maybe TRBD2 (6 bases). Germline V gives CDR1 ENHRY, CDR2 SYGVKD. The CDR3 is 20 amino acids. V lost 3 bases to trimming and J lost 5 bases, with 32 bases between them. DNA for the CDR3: TGTGCCATCAGTGATAACCTGGGAATGAGGTCCGGGGGAAAGTCCCACGAGCAGTACTTC. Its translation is CAISDNLGMRSGGKSHEQYF.

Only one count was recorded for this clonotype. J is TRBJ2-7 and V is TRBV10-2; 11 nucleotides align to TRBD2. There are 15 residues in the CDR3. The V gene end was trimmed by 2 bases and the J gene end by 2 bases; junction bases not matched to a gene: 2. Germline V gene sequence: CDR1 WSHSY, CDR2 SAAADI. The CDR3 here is CASSELAGGTYEQYF. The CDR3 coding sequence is TGCGCCAGCAGTGAGCTAGCGGGAGGTACCTACGAGCAGTACTTC.

The CDR3 here is CASSQGYQGAGGYTF. DNA of the CDR3: TGTGCCAGCAGCCAAGGCTACCAGGGGGCTGGTGGCTACACCTTC. The rearrangement joins TRBV3-1 to TRBJ1-2; 8 bases align to TRBD1. The germline CDR1 and CDR2 sequences are LGHDT and YNNKEL (reference sequence). The CDR3 runs 15 residues. Trimming cost V 1 base and J 7 bases; bases outside gene matches: 8.

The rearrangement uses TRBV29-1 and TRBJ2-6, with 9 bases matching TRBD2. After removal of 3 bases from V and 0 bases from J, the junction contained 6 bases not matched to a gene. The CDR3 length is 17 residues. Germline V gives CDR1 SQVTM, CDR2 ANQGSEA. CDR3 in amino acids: CSVEEGLAYSGANVLTF. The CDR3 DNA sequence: TGCAGCGTTGAGGAGGGACTAGCATACTCTGGGGCCAACGTCCTGACTTTC. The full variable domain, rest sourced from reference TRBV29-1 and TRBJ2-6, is SAVISQKPSRDICQRGTSLTIQCQVDSQVTMMFWYRQQPGQSLTLIATANQGSEATYESGFVIDKFPISRPNLTFSTLTVSNMSPEDSSIYLCSVEEGLAYSGANVLTFGAGSRLTVL.

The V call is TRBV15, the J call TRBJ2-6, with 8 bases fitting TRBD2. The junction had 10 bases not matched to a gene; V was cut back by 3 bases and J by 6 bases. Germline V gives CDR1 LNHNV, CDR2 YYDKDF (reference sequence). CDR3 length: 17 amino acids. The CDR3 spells CATSSSSGVPSANVLTF. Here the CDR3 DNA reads TGTGCCACCAGCAGTAGTAGCGGGGTGCCATCGGCCAACGTCCTGACTTTC.

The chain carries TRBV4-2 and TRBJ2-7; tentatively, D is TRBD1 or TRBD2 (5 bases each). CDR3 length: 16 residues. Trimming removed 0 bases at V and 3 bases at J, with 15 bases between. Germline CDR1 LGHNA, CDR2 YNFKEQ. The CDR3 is CASSQERLGTYYEQYF. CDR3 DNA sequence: TGTGCCAGCAGCCAAGAACGGCTGGGGACCTACTACGAGCAGTACTTC.

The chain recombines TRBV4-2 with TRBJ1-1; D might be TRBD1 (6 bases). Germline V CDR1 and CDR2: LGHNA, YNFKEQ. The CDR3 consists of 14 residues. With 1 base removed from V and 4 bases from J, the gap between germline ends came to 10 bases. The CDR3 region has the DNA TGTGCCAGCAGCCAAGCTAGGGGGACCACTGAAGCTTTCTTT. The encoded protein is CASSQARGTTEAFF.

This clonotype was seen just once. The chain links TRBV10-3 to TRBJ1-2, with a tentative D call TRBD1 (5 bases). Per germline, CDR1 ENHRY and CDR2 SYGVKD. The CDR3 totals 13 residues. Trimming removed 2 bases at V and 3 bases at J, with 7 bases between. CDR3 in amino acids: CAISEGGYYGYTF. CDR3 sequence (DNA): TGTGCCATCAGTGAGGGGGGGTACTATGGCTACACCTTC.

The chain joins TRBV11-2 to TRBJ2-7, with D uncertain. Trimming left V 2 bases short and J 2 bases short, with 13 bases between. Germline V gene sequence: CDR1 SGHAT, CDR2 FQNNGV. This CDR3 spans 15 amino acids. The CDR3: CASSLFGSRAYEQYF. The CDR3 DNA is TGTGCCAGCAGCTTATTCGGCTCTAGGGCCTACGAGCAGTACTTC.

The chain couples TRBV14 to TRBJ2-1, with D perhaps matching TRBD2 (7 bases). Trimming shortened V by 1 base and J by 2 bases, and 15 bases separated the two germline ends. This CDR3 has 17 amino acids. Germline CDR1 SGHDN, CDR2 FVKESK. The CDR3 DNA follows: TGTGCCAGCAGCCAAGGCCAGGCGGGGGCACCCTACAATGAGCAGTTCTTC. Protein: CASSQGQAGAPYNEQFF.

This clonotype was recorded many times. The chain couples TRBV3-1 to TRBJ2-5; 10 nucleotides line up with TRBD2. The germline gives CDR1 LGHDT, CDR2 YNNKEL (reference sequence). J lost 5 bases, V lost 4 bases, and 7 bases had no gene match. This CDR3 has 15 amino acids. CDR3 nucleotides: TGTGCCAGCAGCCCACCTAGCGGGGGAGGGGAGACCCAGTACTTC. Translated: CASSPPSGGGETQYF.

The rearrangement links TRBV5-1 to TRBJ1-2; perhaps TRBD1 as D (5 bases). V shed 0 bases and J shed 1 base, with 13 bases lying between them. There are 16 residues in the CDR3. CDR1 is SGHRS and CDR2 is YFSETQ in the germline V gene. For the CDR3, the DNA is TGCGCCAGCAGCTTGGCCCGGGGCGACGATAACTATGGCTACACCTTC. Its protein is CASSLARGDDNYGYTF. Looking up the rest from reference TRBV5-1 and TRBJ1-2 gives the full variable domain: KAGVTQTPRYLIKTRGQQVTLSCSPISGHRSVSWYQQTPGQGLQFLFEYFSETQRNKGNFPGRFSGRQFSNSRSEMNVSTLELGDSALYLCASSLARGDDNYGYTFGSGTRLTVV.

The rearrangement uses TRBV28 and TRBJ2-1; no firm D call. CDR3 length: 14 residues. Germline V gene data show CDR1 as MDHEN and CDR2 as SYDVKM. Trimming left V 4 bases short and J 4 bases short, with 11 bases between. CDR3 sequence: CASSSATPYNEQFF. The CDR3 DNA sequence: TGTGCCAGCAGTTCAGCGACACCTTACAATGAGCAGTTCTTC.

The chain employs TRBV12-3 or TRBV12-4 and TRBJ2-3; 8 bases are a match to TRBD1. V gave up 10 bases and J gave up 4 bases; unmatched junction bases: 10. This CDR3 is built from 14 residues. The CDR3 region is CATEPGQASDTQYF. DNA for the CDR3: TGTGCCACCGAGCCGGGACAGGCATCAGATACGCAGTATTTT.

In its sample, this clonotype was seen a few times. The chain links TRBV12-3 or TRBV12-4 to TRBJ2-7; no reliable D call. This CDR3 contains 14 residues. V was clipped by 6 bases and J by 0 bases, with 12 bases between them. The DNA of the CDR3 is TGTGCCAGCAGCCCAGTTGGCAGCTCCTACGAGCAGTACTTC. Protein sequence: CASSPVGSSYEQYF.

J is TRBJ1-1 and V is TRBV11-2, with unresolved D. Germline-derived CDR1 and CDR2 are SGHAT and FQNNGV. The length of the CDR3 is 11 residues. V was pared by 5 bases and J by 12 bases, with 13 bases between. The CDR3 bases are TGTGCCAGCAGCCCCGATCGCGCGACTTTCTTT. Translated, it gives CASSPDRATFF.

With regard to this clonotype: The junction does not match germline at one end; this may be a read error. The CDR3 is CASSLAGTTSRSYNELFF. The CDR3 region has the DNA TGTGCCAGCAGTTTAGCGGGGACGACTAGCCGGTCCTACAATGAGCTGTTCTTC. The rearrangement joins TRBV12-3 or TRBV12-4 to TRBJ2-1; 7 nucleotides align to TRBD2. The CDR3 extends over 18 amino acids.

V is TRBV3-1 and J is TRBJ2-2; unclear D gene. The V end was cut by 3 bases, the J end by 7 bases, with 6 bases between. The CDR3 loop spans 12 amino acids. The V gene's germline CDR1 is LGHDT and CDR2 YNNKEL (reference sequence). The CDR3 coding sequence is TGTGCCAGCAGCCACTTCATCGGGGAGCTGTTTTTT. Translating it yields CASSHFIGELFF.

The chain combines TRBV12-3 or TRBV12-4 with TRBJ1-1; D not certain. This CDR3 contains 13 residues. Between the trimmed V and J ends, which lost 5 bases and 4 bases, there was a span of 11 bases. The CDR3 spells CASSPTSGTEAFF. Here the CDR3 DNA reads TGTGCCAGCAGTCCTACCTCGGGCACTGAAGCTTTCTTT.

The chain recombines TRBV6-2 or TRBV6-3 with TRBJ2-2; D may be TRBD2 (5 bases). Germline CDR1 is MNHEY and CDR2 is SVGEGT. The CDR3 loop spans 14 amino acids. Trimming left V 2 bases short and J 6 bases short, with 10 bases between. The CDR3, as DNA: TGTGCCAGCAGTTACCCCGGGAATGCCGGGGAGCTGTTTTTT. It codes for CASSYPGNAGELFF.

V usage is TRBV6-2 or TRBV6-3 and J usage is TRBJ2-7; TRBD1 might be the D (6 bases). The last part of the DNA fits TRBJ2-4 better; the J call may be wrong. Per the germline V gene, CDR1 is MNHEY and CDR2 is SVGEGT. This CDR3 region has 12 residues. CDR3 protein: CASSYSGGIQYF. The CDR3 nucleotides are TGTGCCAGCAGTTACTCAGGGGGCATTCAGTACTTC.